This entry concerns a single T cell receptor (beta chain). Its antigen is not yet known. Qualities for individual bases were not recorded, and no much larger clone is one base off. The data are from a study of T cells in localized non-small cell lung cancer (dated by TCRdb to about 2020). With respect to the entire study: The study examined T cell repertoires in under 300 patients with early-stage NSCLC and compared tumors with uninvolved tumor-adjacent lungs. The cohort consisted of around 250 treatment-naive NSCLC patients whose localized lung tumors had been resected. NSCLC patients had a mean age of roughly 66 years, and about 140 were male and about 98 female. Study-wide conclusions, independent of this receptor: A median of around 60 of the top 100 tumor clones turned up in the paired uninvolved adjacent lung, and 28 of those clones also ranked among the top 100 of that same adjacent lung. Higher T cell density in blood was associated with longer overall survival, whereas higher clonality in adjacent lung was associated with shorter survival. Because multi-region sequencing of the tumors was not done, intratumor heterogeneity could not be ruled out. The highest T cell clonality was observed in uninvolved tumor-adjacent lung, where clonality exceeded that of tumor, suggesting that antigenic responses were more focused in uninvolved tumor-adjacent lung. Because the study design was exploratory, TCR variables were selected using unadjusted p-values without false-discovery rate correction.

Uninvolved adjacent lung was taken at least 2 cm from the tumor margin and confirmed free of atypia by two independent pathologists. At diagnosis, peripheral blood, uninvolved tumor-adjacent lung and tumor were collected and stored as a combination of fresh-frozen and FFPE material. The germline ends are 13 bases apart after V is trimmed by 5 bases and J by 6 bases. CDR1 WSHSY and CDR2 SAAADI are derived from the germline V gene. The CDR3 contains 13 residues, cysteine and phenylalanine counted. Solely the CDR3 DNA is kept, with 39 bases framed from the first base. The immunoSEQ Assay was used to sequence TCR beta CDR3 regions from DNA. The authors' analysis ran thus. To compute T cell density, TCR beta template counts were normalized to usable DNA, which was estimated by amplifying housekeeping genes. Using the preseqR package, richness was estimated by extrapolating to 120,000 templates for tissue samples and 400,000 templates for PBMC samples. Clonality was calculated as one minus Pielou's evenness. Tissue-enriched TCRs were identified through differential abundance testing performed on productive amino-acid clonotypes, with a minimum total count of 5 and an alpha of 0.1. The Jaccard Index and the Morisita Overlap Index were used to measure repertoire overlap between compartments. GLIPH grouped TCR beta CDR3s together with public tetramer-defined viral CDR3s, and a viral motif had to include at least three viral sequences and show V-gene enrichment. TCRdb mirrors the immuneACCESS table, restricted to in-frame sequences. Some clones are absent from its copies; in checked studies, under half trace to an unresolved V gene, and the reason for the others is unknown. V, J and clone size are taken as reported in that table, and D and trimming were inferred from the DNA itself. The sample profile shows just under 2,000 clones; over 25% of them were found once. The ten largest account for approximately 19% of the sample.

This chain joins TRBV10-2 to TRBJ1-2; a weak D assignment points to TRBD1 (6 bases agree). Material: normal lung tissue next to the tumor, obtained before any cancer treatment. This receptor was identified in a woman aged 35 to 70 with stage II lung adenocarcinoma. The sequenced DNA: TGCGCCAGCAGTAAATACAGGGATGATGGCTACACCTTC. Its translation reads: CASSKYRDDGYTF.